The rows below give T cell receptor beta chains drawn from one sample of a study of cytomegalovirus exposure and HLA in healthy donors. Produced via immunoSEQ multiplex PCR; TCRdb's table is partial and in-frame only. The sample holds about 63,000 clones, 70% to 90% seen once. Sequenced: PBMCs. The receptors here all came from a woman between 18 and 29 years old in good health and CMV-seronegative. Each CDR3 is given with its conserved first and last residue. The D gene is left open where the match is weak. Some rows mark clone size as missing; the rest say once, few, many or name a class of expanded clone.

TRBV7-2,TRBJ2-1,.,TRBD2,CASSLARGEYNEQFF,TGTGCCAGCAGCTTAGCTCGGGGGGAATACAATGAGCAGTTCTTC
TRBV6-1,TRBJ1-5,.,.,CASTGTGVNQPQHF,TGTGCCAGTACCGGGACGGGAGTTAATCAGCCCCAGCATTTT
TRBV5-6,TRBJ2-3,once,TRBD1,CASSSQGAADTQYF,TGTGCCAGCAGCTCACAGGGGGCGGCAGATACGCAGTATTTT
TRBV2,TRBJ1-1,.,.,CASSQEGRTEAFF,TGTGCCAGCAGTCAGGAGGGTAGAACAGAAGCTTTCTTT
TRBV7-2,TRBJ1-4,.,.,CASSIPQGTGEKLFF,TGTGCCAGCAGCATCCCACAGGGTACGGGTGAAAAACTGTTTTTT
TRBV28,TRBJ1-2,.,TRBD1,CASSQDRGRLYGYTF,TGTGCCAGCAGCCAAGACAGGGGGCGATTGTATGGCTACACCTTC
TRBV7-8,TRBJ2-7,.,TRBD1,CASSLGGQGNYEQYF,TGTGCCAGCAGCTTAGGGGGACAGGGGAATTACGAGCAGTACTTC
TRBV6-1,TRBJ2-4,.,TRBD2,CASRVRLAGNIQYF,TGTGCCAGCAGAGTAAGACTAGCGGGGAACATTCAGTACTTC
TRBV28,TRBJ2-7,.,.,CASSLLRTSSYEQYF,TGTGCCAGCAGTTTACTCAGGACATCCTCCTACGAGCAGTACTTC
TRBV5-1,TRBJ1-2,.,TRBD1,CASSVTGHGYTF,TGCGCCAGCAGCGTGACAGGGCACGGCTACACCTTC
TRBV6-1,TRBJ1-2,.,.,CASSGSGKDGYTF,TGTGCCAGCAGTGGTTCAGGGAAGGATGGCTACACCTTC
TRBV5-5,TRBJ1-2,.,.,CASSLVGAGLEGYTF,TGTGCCAGCAGCTTGGTTGGGGCAGGGCTGGAGGGCTACACCTTC
TRBV29-1,TRBJ1-2,.,.,CSVIITGKGYGYTF,TGCAGCGTTATTATAACAGGGAAGGGATATGGCTACACCTTC
TRBV27,TRBJ2-5,.,.,CASSGRVPETQYF,TGTGCCAGCAGCGGCAGGGTTCCGGAGACCCAGTACTTC
TRBV7-6,TRBJ2-3,.,TRBD2,CASSTYSGRSPDTQYF,TGTGCCAGCAGCACCTATAGCGGGAGATCTCCAGATACGCAGTATTTT
TRBV11-2,TRBJ2-3,.,TRBD2,CASSSGLAGGYSDTQYF,TGTGCCAGCAGCTCAGGACTAGCGGGAGGGTACTCAGATACGCAGTATTTT
TRBV10-3,TRBJ2-3,.,TRBD1,CAISFQGATDTQYF,TGTGCCATCAGTTTTCAGGGGGCCACAGATACGCAGTATTTT
TRBV27,TRBJ1-4,once,.,CASSLSGPGGKLFF,TGTGCCAGCAGTTTATCGGGACCGGGGGGAAAACTGTTTTTT
TRBV4-1,TRBJ2-5,.,.,CASSPPVLAQETQYF,TGCGCCAGCAGCCCTCCCGTTCTGGCCCAAGAGACCCAGTACTTC
TRBV6-1,TRBJ2-7,medium-sized,TRBD2,CASSEGLAGPYEQYF,TGTGCCAGCAGTGAAGGACTAGCGGGTCCCTACGAGCAGTACTTC
TRBV5-4,TRBJ1-1,.,.,CASSLGRGPRGTEAFF,TGTGCCAGCAGCTTGGGCAGGGGCCCCAGGGGCACTGAAGCTTTCTTT
TRBV7-6,TRBJ1-1,.,.,CASSLRSDALHINEAFF,TGTGCCAGCAGCTTAAGATCCGATGCCCTCCACATCAATGAAGCTTTCTTT
TRBV10-3,TRBJ2-7,.,.,CAISEPGRDYEQYF,TGTGCCATCAGTGAGCCCGGACGGGACTACGAGCAGTACTTC
TRBV19,TRBJ1-4,.,TRBD1,CASKRPGQGAQEKLFF,TGTGCCAGTAAACGCCCCGGACAGGGGGCACAAGAAAAACTGTTTTTT
TRBV15,TRBJ1-2,.,TRBD1,CATSLGQGPYGYTF,TGTGCCACCAGCTTGGGACAGGGCCCTTATGGCTACACCTTC
TRBV7-6,TRBJ2-4,.,TRBD1,CASSLSGQGSRGKNIQYF,TGTGCCAGCAGCTTATCGGGACAGGGGTCGCGGGGCAAAAACATTCAGTACTTC
TRBV9,TRBJ1-5,.,.,CASSVGFSNQPQHF,TGTGCCAGCAGCGTTGGCTTTAGCAATCAGCCCCAGCATTTT
TRBV2,TRBJ1-5,.,TRBD1,CASSPDRGNQPQHF,TGTGCCAGCAGTCCCGACAGGGGTAATCAGCCCCAGCATTTT